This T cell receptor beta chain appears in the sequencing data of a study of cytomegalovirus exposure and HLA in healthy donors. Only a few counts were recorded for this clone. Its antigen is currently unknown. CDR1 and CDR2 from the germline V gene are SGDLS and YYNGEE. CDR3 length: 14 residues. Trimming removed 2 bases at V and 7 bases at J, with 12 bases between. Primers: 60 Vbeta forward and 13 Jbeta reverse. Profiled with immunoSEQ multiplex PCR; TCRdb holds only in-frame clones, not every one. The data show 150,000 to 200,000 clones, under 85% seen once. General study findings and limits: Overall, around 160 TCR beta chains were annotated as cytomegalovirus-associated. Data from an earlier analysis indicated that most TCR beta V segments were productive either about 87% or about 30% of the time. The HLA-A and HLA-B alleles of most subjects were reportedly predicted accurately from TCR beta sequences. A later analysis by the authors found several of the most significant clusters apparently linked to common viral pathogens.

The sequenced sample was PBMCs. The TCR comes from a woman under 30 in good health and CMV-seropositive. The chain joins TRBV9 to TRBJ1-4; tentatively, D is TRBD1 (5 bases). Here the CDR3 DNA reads TGTGCCAGCAGCGTGACAGCCATAGCTGAAAAACTGTTTTTT. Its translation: CASSVTAIAEKLFF.